The sequence of this T cell receptor beta chain was determined in a study of blood T cell repertoires in COVID-19. Across the study: Acute and convalescent COVID-19 specimens originated in the United States, Italy and Spain. T cells, B-cell-depleted T cells, or PBMCs provided the cDNA or gDNA that served as material.

Only a few counts were recorded for this clone. Original data processing: Using reference gene primer amplification, nucleated cell counts were estimated. Generated by immunoSEQ multiplex PCR, the TCRdb table keeps only in-frame clones and is missing some. Clonal size and the V and J genes are those of that table, whereas D and trimming came from the DNA. The table includes approximately 70,000 clones, approximately 75% detected once. The V and J ends lost 9 bases and 6 bases, in that order; junction bases with no gene match: 7. The CDR3 is 14 amino acids. CDR1 SNHLY and CDR2 FYNNEI come from the germline V gene.

The TCR originated in a woman in her fifties or sixties with acute or convalescent COVID-19. The rearrangement uses TRBV2 and TRBJ1-5, with TRBD1 identical over 11 bases. Sequencing was done on a sample of peripheral blood. CDR3: CASGDGTGGQPQHF. The CDR3 nucleotides read TGTGCCAGTGGCGATGGGACAGGGGGTCAGCCCCAGCATTTT.